This TCR beta chain was identified during a study of blood T cell repertoires in COVID-19. For the study at large: There were acute and convalescent COVID-19 samples, and they came from the United States, Italy and Spain. Sources were T cells, B-cell-depleted T cells, or PBMCs; the material itself was cDNA or gDNA.

Authors' processing steps: Cell counts per sample came from amplifying reference gene primers. Only in-frame clones appear in the TCRdb table, and some are missing; sequencing was by immunoSEQ multiplex PCR. The DNA was the basis for D and trimming; V, J and clone size are from that table. The sample comprises approximately 150,000 clones, over 70% of which are singletons, and about 10% rests with the top ten. The sequencing sample was made of peripheral blood. This receptor was taken from a man aged 55 to 70 with active or convalescent COVID-19.

The CDR3 region has the DNA TGTGCCAGCTCACCATACGAACAGACAGATAACTATGGCTACACCTTC. Translating it yields CASSPYEQTDNYGYTF. The genes are TRBV18 and TRBJ1-2; D perhaps matches TRBD1 (5 bases). The ends were cut back, 2 bases at V and 1 base at J, with 14 bases in the middle. The CDR3 contains 16 residues. Germline CDR1 reads KGHSH; CDR2 reads LQKENI. The whole variable domain, remainder taken from reference TRBV18 and TRBJ1-2, is NAGVMQNPRHLVRRRGQEARLRCSPMKGHSHVYWYRQLPEEGLKFMVYLQKENIIDESGMPKERFSAEFPKEGPSILRIQQVVRGDSAAYFCASSPYEQTDNYGYTFGSGTRLTVV.